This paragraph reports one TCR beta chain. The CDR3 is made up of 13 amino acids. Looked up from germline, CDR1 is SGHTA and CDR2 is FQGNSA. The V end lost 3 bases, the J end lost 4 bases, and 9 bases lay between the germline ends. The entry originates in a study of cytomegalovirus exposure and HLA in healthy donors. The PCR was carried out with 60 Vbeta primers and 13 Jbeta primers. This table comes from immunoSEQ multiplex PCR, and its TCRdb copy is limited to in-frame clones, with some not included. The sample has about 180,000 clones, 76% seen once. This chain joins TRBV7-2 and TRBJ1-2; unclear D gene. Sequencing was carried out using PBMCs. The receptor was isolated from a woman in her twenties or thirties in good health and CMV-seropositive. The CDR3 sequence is CASSFWAGYGYTF. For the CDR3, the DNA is TGTGCCAGCAGCTTTTGGGCGGGCTATGGCTACACCTTC.